Each of the 19 T cell receptor beta chains below was sequenced from the same sample in a study of shared clonotypes between healthy human individuals. Using immunoSEQ multiplex PCR, the repertoire was profiled, and TCRdb retains in-frame clones only, with some absent. This sample has about 110,000 clones, with about 70% found just once. Sequenced material: memory CD8+ T cells sorted from blood. The subset was: CD45RO+ cells pooled with CCR7-negative TemRA cells. The receptors originated from a woman in her twenties or thirties in good health.

The chain uses TRBV5-5 and TRBJ1-2; weak D call: TRBD1 (6 bases). V lost 3 bases, J lost 4 bases, and 16 bases lay in between. The length of the CDR3 is 15 residues. Germline-derived CDR1 and CDR2 are SGHKS and YYEKEE (reference sequence). CDR3 amino acids: CASSYAGAEIYGYTF. The CDR3 DNA reads TGTGCCAGCAGCTATGCGGGGGCTGAAATCTATGGCTACACCTTC.

V is TRBV6-5 and J is TRBJ1-5, with a weak D call TRBD1 (5 bases). The CDR3 spans 13 residues. The V and J ends lost 6 bases and 3 bases respectively, with 9 bases between them. Germline V gene sequence: CDR1 MNHEY, CDR2 SVGAGI. The CDR3 sequence: CASRRQFNQPQHF. The CDR3 bases are TGTGCCAGCAGACGACAGTTCAATCAGCCCCAGCATTTT.

V and J are TRBV6-5 and TRBJ2-2, with TRBD1 identical over 7 bases. Germline CDR1 is MNHEY and CDR2 is SVGAGI. V lost 6 bases and J lost 5; bases outside the gene matches: 3. The CDR3 loop spans 13 amino acids. CDR3 residues: CASRKQGTGELFF. CDR3 in DNA: TGTGCCAGCAGAAAACAGGGGACCGGGGAGCTGTTTTTT.

This clone was counted only a few times. The CDR3 bases are TGTGCCAGCAGTTTAAGACACAGCAATCAGCCCCAGCATTTT. Protein product: CASSLRHSNQPQHF. The V gene is TRBV28, the J gene TRBJ1-5; D not certain. The germline V gene has CDR1 MDHEN and CDR2 SYDVKM. V was clipped by 2 bases and J by 1 base, with 6 bases between them. This CDR3 has 14 amino acids.

This sequence joins TRBV29-1 and TRBJ1-2, with 7 bases lining up with TRBD1. The CDR3 runs to 13 residues. With 6 bases clipped from V and 4 bases from J, the junction kept 8 bases outside the gene matches. Germline V lookup: CDR1 SQVTM, CDR2 ANQGSEA. The CDR3 DNA follows: TGCAGCGTCGAACGGGCAGGGGGCTATGGCTACACCTTC. Protein product: CSVERAGGYGYTF.

This sequence joins TRBV28 and TRBJ2-7; 14 bases align to TRBD2. From germline, CDR1 is MDHEN and CDR2 SYDVKM. The CDR3 sequence is 16 residues long. The V and J ends lost 6 bases and 2 bases, in that order; junction bases with no gene match: 6. Written as DNA, the CDR3 is TGTGCCAGCAGCCGACGGACTAGCGGGAGGCCCTACGAGCAGTACTTC. Its translation is CASSRRTSGRPYEQYF.

This rearrangement joins TRBV11-1 to TRBJ2-3; D is undetermined. V lost 3 bases and J lost 6, with 13 bases in between. Germline CDR1 is SGHAT and CDR2 is FQDESV (reference sequence). This CDR3 spans 14 amino acids. In DNA, the CDR3 is TGTGCCAGCAGCTTGGGAAGGTCTAGGGATACGCAGTATTTT. It yields the protein CASSLGRSRDTQYF.

J is TRBJ2-3 and V is TRBV2, with TRBD2 matching 7 bases. The junction had 9 bases not matched to a gene; V was cut back by 3 bases and J by 6 bases. This CDR3 is 15 amino acids long. Germline V gene sequence: CDR1 SNHLY, CDR2 FYNNEI. The CDR3, as DNA: TGTGCCAGCAGTGAGACGGGAGCGGGATTTGATACGCAGTATTTT. Its protein product is CASSETGAGFDTQYF.

This chain links TRBV11-2 with TRBJ2-7, with no clear D. This CDR3 spans 14 amino acids. Per germline, CDR1 SGHAT and CDR2 FQNNGV. V lost 7 bases and J 2 bases, leaving 15 bases between the germline ends. The CDR3 loop reads CASTLTDPAYEQYF. Here the CDR3 DNA reads TGTGCCAGCACCCTCACCGACCCAGCCTACGAGCAGTACTTC.

The chain joins TRBV11-2 to TRBJ2-2; no clear D. Germline CDR1 is SGHAT and CDR2 is FQNNGV. The ends were cut back, 7 bases at V and 1 base at J, with 10 bases in the middle. This CDR3 spans 14 amino acids. For the CDR3, the DNA is TGTGCCAGCACGGTCGGCAGGAACACCGGGGAGCTGTTTTTT. It yields the protein CASTVGRNTGELFF.

This rearrangement joins TRBV2 to TRBJ2-1; 7 bases fit TRBD2. V lost 3 bases and J lost 2; bases outside the gene matches: 4. There are 15 residues in the CDR3. Germline-derived CDR1 and CDR2 are SNHLY and FYNNEI. Here the CDR3 reads CASSDAAGAYNEQFF. CDR3 DNA: TGTGCCAGCAGTGACGCCGCGGGAGCCTACAATGAGCAGTTCTTC.

This clone has only a few counts. The chain links TRBV21-1 to TRBJ1-5. TRBV21-1 is a pseudogene locus. CDR3 length: 14 residues. The CDR3 sequence is CASSKGPEGQPQHF. CDR3 nucleotides: TGTGCCAGCAGCAAAGGTCCCGAAGGTCAGCCCCAGCATTTT.

The V call is TRBV15, the J call TRBJ2-2; D call uncertain. CDR3 length: 17 residues. Looked up from germline, CDR1 is LNHNV and CDR2 is YYDKDF (reference sequence). V was shortened by 0 bases and J by 0 bases, with 11 bases between the two germline ends. CDR3 DNA: TGTGCCACCAGCAGAGAAGACGGGTTCGCGAACACCGGGGAGCTGTTTTTT. Translated: CATSREDGFANTGELFF.

The chain uses TRBV29-1 and TRBJ2-7; the D gene is possibly TRBD2 (6 bases). The CDR3 contains 13 residues. Germline CDR1 is SQVTM and CDR2 is ANQGSEA. V was trimmed by 7 bases and J by 3 bases, leaving 16 bases between them. The DNA of the CDR3 is TGCAGCGCCACCGGGACTGAAGACTACGAGCAGTACTTC. Translation gives CSATGTEDYEQYF.

The chain couples TRBV11-3 to TRBJ2-7; a weak D match, TRBD2 (6 bases). The CDR3 has 13 residues. V was clipped by 2 bases and J by 6 bases, with 11 bases between them. Looked up from germline, CDR1 is SGHNT and CDR2 is YENEEA. This CDR3 reads CASSLTQAGEQYF. The CDR3, as DNA: TGTGCCAGCAGCTTAACCCAAGCGGGCGAGCAGTACTTC.

V usage is TRBV6-5 and J usage is TRBJ2-7, with 8 bases identical to TRBD2. CDR1 MNHEY and CDR2 SVGAGI come from the germline V gene. This CDR3 spans 14 amino acids. The ends lost 6 bases at V and 3 bases at J; junction bases unmatched: 7. DNA of the CDR3: TGTGCCAGCAGGGTTATTAGCGGGAACTACGAGCAGTACTTC. Protein product: CASRVISGNYEQYF.

The V call is TRBV15, the J call TRBJ2-5; 7 bases are shared with TRBD2. Matching the DNA end better, TRBJ2-7 makes the J call doubtful. CDR1 and CDR2 from the germline V gene are LNHNV and YYDKDF (reference sequence). The CDR3 loop spans 14 amino acids. CDR3 residues: CATSRDLGGVEQYF. The DNA of the CDR3 is TGTGCCACCAGCAGAGATTTGGGAGGGGTCGAGCAGTACTTC.

This clone was counted once. The V gene is TRBV7-9, the J gene TRBJ2-1; 13 bases match TRBD2. The V segment lost 5 bases and the J segment 4 bases; nucleotides outside the gene matches: 5. This CDR3 is built from 16 residues. The germline V gene encodes CDR1 SEHNR and CDR2 FQNEAQ (reference sequence). CDR3 loop: CASSRTSGSLYNEQFF. The DNA of the CDR3 is TGTGCCAGCAGCAGGACTAGCGGGAGCCTTTACAATGAGCAGTTCTTC.

This chain uses TRBV28 with TRBJ2-7, with D possibly being TRBD2 (7 bases). V shed 5 bases and J shed 6 bases, with 23 bases lying between them. Germline CDR1 reads MDHEN; CDR2 reads SYDVKM. The CDR3 extends over 16 amino acids. The CDR3 spells CASSPPGGLYYSEQYF. CDR3 in DNA: TGTGCCAGCAGTCCCCCGGGGGGCTTGTATTATTCCGAGCAGTACTTC.